Reported below is one T cell receptor beta chain. No antigen is known for it. Deletions cut 8 bases from V and 5 bases from J, with 21 bases between. CDR1 is LNHDA and CDR2 is SQIVND in the germline V gene (reference sequence). This CDR3 region has 16 residues. This record comes from a study of cytomegalovirus exposure and HLA in healthy donors. On the study more broadly: Approximately 180 million T cells yielded 100 million or so unique TCR beta sequences, as an earlier analysis found.

The PCR ran on 60 Vbeta and 13 Jbeta primers. Repertoires were generated with immunoSEQ multiplex PCR, while TCRdb's copy carries only in-frame clones and drops some. Among roughly 180,000 clones listed, around 75% were seen once. General study findings and limits: An analysis was carried out later, and it reportedly showed fewer N-insertions in an Asian-associated ancestry cluster than the approximately 670-donor mean. Cytomegalovirus status was reportedly diagnosed by the classifier with high specificity and sensitivity.

The sample comprised PBMCs. V and J are TRBV19 and TRBJ1-4; possibly TRBD1 for D (6 bases). This TCR derives from a middle-aged woman in good health and CMV-seropositive. Written as DNA, the CDR3 is TGTGCCAGTGATGCTCGATCGCAGGGGCACAATGAAAAACTGTTTTTT. Its translation is CASDARSQGHNEKLFF.